Listed below are T cell receptor beta chains from one sample, sequenced in a study of human T cells and chemical hapten exposure. TCRdb redid the calling of the RACE reads with MiXCR, one entry per CDR3 protein. The table lists tens of thousands of distinct CDR3 sequences, more than 9% of them singletons. The source was whole blood, collected in connection with sensitization to the hapten diphenylcyclopropenone (DPC). Every receptor here comes from a woman in her 30s with alopecia areata. Some clones in this sample may be carry-over from other donors' samples. CDR3s include the opening cysteine and the closing phenylalanine or tryptophan. D genes are given only for firm matches. The listing skips clone size in some rows; elsewhere it reads once, few, many or a size class.

>many|TRBJ1-2|NA|TRBV20-1
CSANADSNGGDYGYTF
TGCAGTGCTAACGCGGACAGCAATGGAGGGGACTATGGCTACACCTTC
>few|TRBJ1-6|NA|TRBV6-5
CASSRSGAPDSPLHF
TGTGCCAGCAGTCGTTCAGGGGCGCCGGATTCACCCCTCCACTTT
>few|TRBJ1-2|TRBD1|TRBV13
CASSQRVRRDRGWGYTF
TGTGCCAGCAGCCAGAGGGTCCGCCGGGACAGGGGATGGGGCTACACCTTC
>NA|TRBJ2-7|TRBD2|TRBV5-4
CASSLELAREQYF
TGTGCCAGCAGCTTGGAACTAGCGAGGGAGCAGTACTTC
>many|TRBJ1-1|TRBD1|TRBV20-1
CSAREPGTGKKEAFF
TGCAGTGCTAGAGAACCCGGGACAGGGAAAAAGGAAGCTTTCTTT
>many|TRBJ2-5|TRBD2|TRBV7-2
CASSFTSVETQYF
TGTGCCAGCAGCTTCACTAGCGTGGAGACCCAGTACTTC
>NA|TRBJ2-5|NA|TRBV6-1
CASSAVQWTTGETQYF
TGTGCCAGCAGTGCTGTACAGTGGACAACCGGAGAGACCCAGTACTTC
>few|TRBJ1-5|TRBD1|TRBV7-3
CASSSYRGNQPQHF
TGTGCCAGCAGCTCTTACAGGGGAAATCAGCCCCAGCATTTT
>once|TRBJ1-4|TRBD1|TRBV4-1
CASSHYRDRGNEKLFF
TGCGCCAGCAGCCATTACCGGGACAGGGGGAATGAAAAACTGTTTTTT
>NA|TRBJ1-4|TRBD1|TRBV29-1
CSVDRGQDEKLFF
TGCAGCGTTGACAGGGGGCAGGATGAAAAACTGTTTTTT
>NA|TRBJ1-6|NA|TRBV6-1
CASTGLIGSPLHF
TGTGCCAGCACGGGACTAATCGGATCACCCCTCCACTTT
>many|TRBJ1-2|TRBD1|TRBV28
CASREGQGGYGYTF
TGTGCCAGCAGAGAGGGACAGGGCGGGTATGGCTACACCTTC
>few|TRBJ2-7|NA|TRBV12-3/TRBV12-4
CASSPQGKQYF
TGTGCCAGCAGCCCACAGGGAAAGCAGTACTTC
>NA|TRBJ2-7|TRBD2|TRBV5-1
CASSYSGGAYEQYF
TGCGCCAGCAGCTATAGCGGGGGGGCGTACGAGCAGTACTTC
>few|TRBJ2-7|NA|TRBV28
CASSYIYEQYF
TGTGCCAGCAGCTACATCTACGAGCAGTACTTC
>NA|TRBJ2-3|NA|TRBV27
CASSSRWYEGTDTQYF
TGTGCCAGCAGTTCCCGATGGTATGAGGGGACAGATACGCAGTATTTT
>few|TRBJ2-3|NA|TRBV20-1
CSAPRDLGGSDTQYF
TGCAGTGCTCCACGGGACTTGGGGGGCTCAGATACGCAGTATTTT
>many|TRBJ2-4|TRBD1|TRBV11-2
CASSLGDRAVSLAKNIQYF
TGTGCCAGCAGCTTGGGGGACAGGGCCGTCTCTCTAGCCAAAAACATTCAGTACTTC
>NA|TRBJ2-5|NA|TRBV10-3
CAISDAPVETQYF
TGTGCCATCAGTGACGCCCCGGTGGAGACCCAGTACTTC
>NA|TRBJ1-5|TRBD1|TRBV6-2/TRBV6-3
CASSQGGSVNQPQHF
TGTGCCAGCAGCCAGGGGGGGAGCGTAAATCAGCCCCAGCATTTT
>NA|TRBJ2-3|NA|TRBV2
CASSEAWRGAHRDTQYF
TGTGCCAGCAGTGAAGCGTGGCGGGGCGCGCACAGAGATACGCAGTATTTT
>NA|TRBJ2-5|TRBD1|TRBV28
CASSWDRTGQETQYF
TGTGCCAGCAGTTGGGATAGGACAGGACAAGAGACCCAGTACTTC
>NA|TRBJ1-6|NA|TRBV27
CASSLKGSLPNSPLHF
TGTGCCAGCAGTCTAAAGGGAAGTTTACCTAATTCACCCCTCCACTTT
>few|TRBJ2-7|NA|TRBV7-9
CASSPQGYYEQYF
TGTGCCAGCAGCCCACAGGGCTATTACGAGCAGTACTTC
>many|TRBJ1-3|TRBD1|TRBV7-2
CASSTRTGTGNTIYF
TGTGCCAGCAGCACCCGGACAGGGACAGGAAACACCATATATTTT
>NA|TRBJ1-5|NA|TRBV2
CASSEQGGQPQHF
TGTGCCAGCAGTGAACAGGGCGGGCAGCCCCAGCATTTT
>few|TRBJ2-7|NA|TRBV7-8
CASSFSVEQYF
TGTGCCAGCAGCTTTAGTGTGGAGCAGTACTTC
>few|TRBJ2-7|TRBD1|TRBV5-1
CASSVSGTGGSYEQYF
TGCGCCAGCAGCGTTTCCGGGACAGGGGGCTCCTACGAGCAGTACTTC